This T cell receptor beta chain was identified in a study of blood T cells in healthy people across ages. Findings and limits, study-wide: Across samples, TCR beta diversity tracked strongly with naive T cell percentage. Whereas aged donors had fewer naive CD4+ cells, long-lived donors had more of them and higher diversity. In the absence of known donor CMV status, changes in expanded clonotypes were possibly confounded. Unsorted PBMC input precluded a conclusive naive versus antigen-experienced comparison.

Germline V gene sequence: CDR1 WNHNN, CDR2 SYGVQD (reference sequence). The CDR3 length is 16 residues. V lost 7 bases to trimming and J lost 1 base, with 17 bases between them. The sample holds one count of this clonotype. Its antigen is unknown. For the second PCR, which ran for about 7 to 11 cycles, a sample-barcoded 5' primer and a J-beta primer mix were used. TCRdb re-called the 5' RACE reads with MiXCR, one entry per CDR3 protein. The profile covers 1.5 million to 2 million distinct CDR3 sequences, with around 35% appearing a single time and about 10% taken by the ten largest. Sequenced sample: blood. This chain connects TRBV10-1 to TRBJ2-1; D is uncertain. The source of this sequence is a woman in her thirties in good health. The CDR3 reads CASKFLGSVSYNEQFF. The CDR3 coding sequence is TGCGCCAGCAAGTTCCTAGGGTCCGTATCCTACAATGAGCAGTTCTTC.